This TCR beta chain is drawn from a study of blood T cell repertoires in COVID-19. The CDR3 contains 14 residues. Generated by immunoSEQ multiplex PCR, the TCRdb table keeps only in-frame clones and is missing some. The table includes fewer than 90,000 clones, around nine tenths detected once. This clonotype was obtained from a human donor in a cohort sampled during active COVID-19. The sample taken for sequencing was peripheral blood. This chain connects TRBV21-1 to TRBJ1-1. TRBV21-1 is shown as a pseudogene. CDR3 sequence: CAPQTGEENTEAFF. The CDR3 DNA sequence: TGTGCCCCCCAAACGGGGGAGGAGAACACTGAAGCTTTCTTT.